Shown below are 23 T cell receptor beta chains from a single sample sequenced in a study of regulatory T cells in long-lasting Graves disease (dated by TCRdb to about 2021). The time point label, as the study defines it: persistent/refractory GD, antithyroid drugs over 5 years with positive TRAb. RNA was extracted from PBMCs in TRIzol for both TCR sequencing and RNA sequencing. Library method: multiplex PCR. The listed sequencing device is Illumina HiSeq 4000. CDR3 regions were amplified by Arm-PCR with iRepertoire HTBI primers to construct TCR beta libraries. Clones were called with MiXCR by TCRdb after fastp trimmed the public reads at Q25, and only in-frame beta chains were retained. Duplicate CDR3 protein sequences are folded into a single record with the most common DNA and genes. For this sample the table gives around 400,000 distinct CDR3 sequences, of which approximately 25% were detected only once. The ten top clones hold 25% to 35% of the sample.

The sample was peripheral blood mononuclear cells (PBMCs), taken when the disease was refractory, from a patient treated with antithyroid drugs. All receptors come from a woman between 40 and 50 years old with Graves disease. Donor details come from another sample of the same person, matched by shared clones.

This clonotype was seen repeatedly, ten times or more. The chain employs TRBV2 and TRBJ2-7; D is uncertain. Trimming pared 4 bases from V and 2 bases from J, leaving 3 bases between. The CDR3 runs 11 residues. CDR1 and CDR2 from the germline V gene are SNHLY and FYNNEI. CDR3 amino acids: CASSATYEQYF. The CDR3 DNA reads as TGTGCCAGCAGTGCCACCTACGAGCAGTACTTC.

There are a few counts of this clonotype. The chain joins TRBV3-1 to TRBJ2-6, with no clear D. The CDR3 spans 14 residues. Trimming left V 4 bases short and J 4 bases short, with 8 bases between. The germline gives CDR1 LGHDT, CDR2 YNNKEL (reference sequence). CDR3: CASSPTGGANVLTF. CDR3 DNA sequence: TGTGCCAGCAGCCCGACCGGAGGGGCCAACGTCCTGACTTTC.

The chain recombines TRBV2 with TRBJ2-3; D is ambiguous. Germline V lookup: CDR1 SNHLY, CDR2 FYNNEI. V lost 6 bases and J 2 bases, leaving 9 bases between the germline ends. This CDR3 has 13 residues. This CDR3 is CASSPTLTDTQYF. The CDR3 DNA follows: TGTGCCAGCAGCCCGACCCTCACAGATACGCAGTATTTT.

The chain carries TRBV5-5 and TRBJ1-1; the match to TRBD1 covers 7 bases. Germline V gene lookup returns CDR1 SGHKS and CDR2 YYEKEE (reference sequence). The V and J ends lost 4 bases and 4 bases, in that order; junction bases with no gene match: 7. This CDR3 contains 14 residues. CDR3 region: CASSDRVAVTEAFF. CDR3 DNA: TGTGCCAGCAGCGACAGGGTGGCGGTCACTGAAGCTTTCTTT.

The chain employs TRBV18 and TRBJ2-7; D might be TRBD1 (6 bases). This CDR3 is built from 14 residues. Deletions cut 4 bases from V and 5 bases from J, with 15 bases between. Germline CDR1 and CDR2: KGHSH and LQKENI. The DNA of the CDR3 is TGTGCCAGCTCACGATCTACAGGGTCCGACGAGCAGTACTTC. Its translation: CASSRSTGSDEQYF.

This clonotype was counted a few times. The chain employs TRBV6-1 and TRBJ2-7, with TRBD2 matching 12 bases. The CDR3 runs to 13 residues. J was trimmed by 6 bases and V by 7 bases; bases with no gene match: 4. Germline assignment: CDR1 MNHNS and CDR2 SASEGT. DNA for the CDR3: TGTGCCAGCACTCTAGCGGGAGGGGGCGAGCAGTACTTC. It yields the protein CASTLAGGGEQYF.

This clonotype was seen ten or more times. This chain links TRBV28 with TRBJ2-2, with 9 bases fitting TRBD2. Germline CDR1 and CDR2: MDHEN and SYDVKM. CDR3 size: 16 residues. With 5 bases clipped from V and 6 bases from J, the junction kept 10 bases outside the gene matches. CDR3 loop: CASSTPRGGRAGELFF. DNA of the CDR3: TGTGCCAGCAGTACTCCCCGGGGCGGGAGGGCCGGGGAGCTGTTTTTT.

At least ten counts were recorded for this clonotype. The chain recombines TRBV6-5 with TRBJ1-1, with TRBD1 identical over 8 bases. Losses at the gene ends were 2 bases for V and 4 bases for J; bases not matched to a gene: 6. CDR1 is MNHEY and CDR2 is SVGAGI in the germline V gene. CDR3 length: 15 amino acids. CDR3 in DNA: TGTGCCAGCAGTTACACGACAGGGGTCACCACTGAAGCTTTCTTT. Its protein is CASSYTTGVTTEAFF.

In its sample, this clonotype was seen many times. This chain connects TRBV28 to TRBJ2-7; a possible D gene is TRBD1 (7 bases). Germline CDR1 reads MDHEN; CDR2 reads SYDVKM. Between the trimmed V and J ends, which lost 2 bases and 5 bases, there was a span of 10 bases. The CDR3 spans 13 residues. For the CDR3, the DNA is TGTGCCAGCAGTTTAAGCAGGGGGGACGAGCAGTACTTC. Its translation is CASSLSRGDEQYF.

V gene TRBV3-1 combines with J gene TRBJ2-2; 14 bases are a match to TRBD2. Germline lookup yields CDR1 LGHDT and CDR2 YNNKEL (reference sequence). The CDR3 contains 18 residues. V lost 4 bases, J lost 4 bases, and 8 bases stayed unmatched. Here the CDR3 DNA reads TGTGCCAGCAGCCTGGGACTAGCGGGAGCGCGTGCCACCGGGGAGCTGTTTTTT. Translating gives CASSLGLAGARATGELFF.

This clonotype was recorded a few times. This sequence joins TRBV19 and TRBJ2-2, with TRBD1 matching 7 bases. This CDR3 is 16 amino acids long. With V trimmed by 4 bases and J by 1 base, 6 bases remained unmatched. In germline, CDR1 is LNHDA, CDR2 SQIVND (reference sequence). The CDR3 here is CASSKTGTVNTGELFF. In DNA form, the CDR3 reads TGTGCCAGTAGTAAAACCGGGACAGTGAACACCGGGGAGCTGTTTTTT.

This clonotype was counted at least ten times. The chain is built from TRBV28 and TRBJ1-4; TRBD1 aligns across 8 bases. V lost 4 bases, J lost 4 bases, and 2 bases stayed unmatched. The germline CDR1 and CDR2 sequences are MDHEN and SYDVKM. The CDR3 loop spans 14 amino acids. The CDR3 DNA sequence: TGTGCCAGCAGTTCGGGACAGGTTAATGAAAAACTGTTTTTT. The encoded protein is CASSSGQVNEKLFF.

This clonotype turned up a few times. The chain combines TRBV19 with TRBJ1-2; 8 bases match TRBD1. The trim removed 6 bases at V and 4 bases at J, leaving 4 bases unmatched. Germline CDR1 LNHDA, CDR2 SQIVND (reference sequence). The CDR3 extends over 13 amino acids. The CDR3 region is CASSPGTGYGYTF. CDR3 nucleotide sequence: TGTGCCAGTAGCCCTGGGACAGGCTATGGCTACACCTTC.

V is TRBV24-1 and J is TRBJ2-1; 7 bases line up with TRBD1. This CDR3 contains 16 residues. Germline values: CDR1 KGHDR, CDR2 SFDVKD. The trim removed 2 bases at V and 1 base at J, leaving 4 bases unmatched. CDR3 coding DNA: TGTGCCACCAGTGATTCGACAGGGTTGTCCTACAATGAGCAGTTCTTC. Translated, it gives CATSDSTGLSYNEQFF.

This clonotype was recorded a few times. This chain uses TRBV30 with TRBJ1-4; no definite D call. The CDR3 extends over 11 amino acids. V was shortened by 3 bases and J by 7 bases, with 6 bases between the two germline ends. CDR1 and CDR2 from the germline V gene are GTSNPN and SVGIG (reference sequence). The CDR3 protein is CAWSTSEKLFF. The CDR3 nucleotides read TGTGCCTGGAGCACGAGTGAAAAACTGTTTTTT.

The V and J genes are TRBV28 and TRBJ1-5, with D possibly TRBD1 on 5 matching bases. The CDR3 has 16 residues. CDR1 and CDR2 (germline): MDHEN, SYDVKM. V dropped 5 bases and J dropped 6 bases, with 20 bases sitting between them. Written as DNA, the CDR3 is TGTGCCAGCAGTACCCAAATGAGGGACTTTCGTCAGCCCCAGCATTTT. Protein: CASSTQMRDFRQPQHF.

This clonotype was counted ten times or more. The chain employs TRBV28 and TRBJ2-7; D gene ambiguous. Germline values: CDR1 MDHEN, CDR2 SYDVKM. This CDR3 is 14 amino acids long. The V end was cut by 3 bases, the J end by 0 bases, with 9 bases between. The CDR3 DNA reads TGTGCCAGCAGTTTCCTTGTGGGCTCCTACGAGCAGTACTTC. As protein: CASSFLVGSYEQYF.

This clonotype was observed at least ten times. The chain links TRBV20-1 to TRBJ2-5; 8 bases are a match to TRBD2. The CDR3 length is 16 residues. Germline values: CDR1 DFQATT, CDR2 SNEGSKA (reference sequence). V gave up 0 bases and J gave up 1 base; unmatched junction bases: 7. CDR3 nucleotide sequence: TGCAGTGCTAGAGATACGGGAGGGCCCTTCCAAGAGACCCAGTACTTC. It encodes CSARDTGGPFQETQYF.

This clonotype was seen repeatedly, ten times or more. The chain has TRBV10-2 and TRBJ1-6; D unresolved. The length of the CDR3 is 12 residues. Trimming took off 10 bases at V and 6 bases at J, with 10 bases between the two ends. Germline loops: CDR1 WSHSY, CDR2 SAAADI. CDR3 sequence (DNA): TGCGCCACGAGGCAGCCTAATTCACCCCTCCACTTT. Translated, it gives CATRQPNSPLHF.

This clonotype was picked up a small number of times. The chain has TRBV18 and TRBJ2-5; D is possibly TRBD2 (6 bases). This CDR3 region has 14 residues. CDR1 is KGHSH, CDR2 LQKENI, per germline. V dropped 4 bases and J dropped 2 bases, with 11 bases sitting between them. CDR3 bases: TGTGCCAGCTCACTGGCGGGGATACAAGAGACCCAGTACTTC. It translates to CASSLAGIQETQYF.

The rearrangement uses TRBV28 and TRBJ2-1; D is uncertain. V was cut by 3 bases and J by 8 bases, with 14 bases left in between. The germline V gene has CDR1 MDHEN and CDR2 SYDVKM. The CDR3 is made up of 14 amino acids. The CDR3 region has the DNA TGTGCCAGCAGTTTGTTAGGCCCCCAGGATGAGCAGTTCTTC. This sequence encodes CASSLLGPQDEQFF.

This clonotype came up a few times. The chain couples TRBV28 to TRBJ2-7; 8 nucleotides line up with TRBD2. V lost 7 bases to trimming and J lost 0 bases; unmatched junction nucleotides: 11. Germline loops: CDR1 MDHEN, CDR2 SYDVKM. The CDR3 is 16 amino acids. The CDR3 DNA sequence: TGTGCCAGCACCCCCCCCGGGAGGGGCAGCTCCTACGAGCAGTACTTC. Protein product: CASTPPGRGSSYEQYF.

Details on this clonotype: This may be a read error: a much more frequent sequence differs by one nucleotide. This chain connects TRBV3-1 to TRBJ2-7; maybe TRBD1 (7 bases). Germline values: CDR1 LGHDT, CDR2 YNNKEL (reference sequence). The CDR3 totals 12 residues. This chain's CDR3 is CASGQGGGMQYF. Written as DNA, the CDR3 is TGTGCCAGCGGCCAAGGAGGGGGCATGCAGTACTTC.